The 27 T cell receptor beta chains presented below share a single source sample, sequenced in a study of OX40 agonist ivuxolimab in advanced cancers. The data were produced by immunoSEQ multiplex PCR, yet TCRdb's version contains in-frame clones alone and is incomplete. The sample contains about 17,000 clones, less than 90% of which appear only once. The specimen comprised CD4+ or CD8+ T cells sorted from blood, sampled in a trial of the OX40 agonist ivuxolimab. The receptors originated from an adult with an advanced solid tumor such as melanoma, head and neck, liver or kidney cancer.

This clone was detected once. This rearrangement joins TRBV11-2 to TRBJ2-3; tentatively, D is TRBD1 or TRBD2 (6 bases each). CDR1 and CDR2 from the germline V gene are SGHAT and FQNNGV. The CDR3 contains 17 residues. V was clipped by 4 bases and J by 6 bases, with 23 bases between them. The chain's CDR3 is CASSSGTEGGSEDTQYF. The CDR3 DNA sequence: TGTGCCAGCAGCTCCGGTACCGAGGGGGGTTCGGAGGATACGCAGTATTTT.

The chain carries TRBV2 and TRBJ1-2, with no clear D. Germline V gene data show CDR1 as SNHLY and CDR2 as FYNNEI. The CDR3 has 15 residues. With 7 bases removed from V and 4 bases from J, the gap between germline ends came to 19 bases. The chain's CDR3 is CASTDGNWETYGYTF. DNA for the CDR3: TGTGCCAGCACCGACGGGAATTGGGAAACCTATGGCTACACCTTC.

The CDR3 here is CASSLGLAGVSYEQYF. As DNA, the CDR3 is TGTGCCAGCAGCCTAGGGTTAGCGGGGGTTTCCTACGAGCAGTACTTC. This chain connects TRBV11-2 to TRBJ2-7; 9 nucleotides align to TRBD2. This CDR3 comprises 16 residues. V lost 5 bases, J lost 1 base, and 9 bases stayed unmatched. CDR1 SGHAT and CDR2 FQNNGV come from the germline V gene.

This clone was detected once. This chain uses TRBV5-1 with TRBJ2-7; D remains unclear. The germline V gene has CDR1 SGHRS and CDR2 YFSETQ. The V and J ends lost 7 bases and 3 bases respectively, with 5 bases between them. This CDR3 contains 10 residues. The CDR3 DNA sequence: TGCGCCAGCGGGAACTACGAGCAGTACTTC. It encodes CASGNYEQYF. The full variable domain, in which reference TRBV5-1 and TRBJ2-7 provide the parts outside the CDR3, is KAGVTQTPRYLIKTRGQQVTLSCSPISGHRSVSWYQQTPGQGLQFLFEYFSETQRNKGNFPGRFSGRQFSNSRSEMNVSTLELGDSALYLCASGNYEQYFGPGTRLTVT.

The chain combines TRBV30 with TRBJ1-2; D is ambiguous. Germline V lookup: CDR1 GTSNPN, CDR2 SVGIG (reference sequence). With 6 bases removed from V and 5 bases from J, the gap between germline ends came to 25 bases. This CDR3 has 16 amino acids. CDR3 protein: CACPGSRGTLWYGYTF. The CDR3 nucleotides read TGTGCCTGCCCAGGATCGCGGGGAACACTGTGGTATGGCTACACCTTC.

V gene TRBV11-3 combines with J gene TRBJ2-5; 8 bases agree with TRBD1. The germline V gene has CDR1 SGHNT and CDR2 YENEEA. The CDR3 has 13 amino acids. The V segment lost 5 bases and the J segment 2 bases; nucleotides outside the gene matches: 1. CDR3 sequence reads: CASSHRGQETQYF. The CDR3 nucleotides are TGTGCCAGCAGCCACAGGGGGCAAGAGACCCAGTACTTC. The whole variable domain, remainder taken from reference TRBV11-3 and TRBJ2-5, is EAGVVQSPRYKIIEKKQPVAFWCNPISGHNTLYWYLQNLGQGPELLIRYENEEAVDDSQLPKDRFSAERLKGVDSTLKIQPAELGDSAVYLCASSHRGQETQYFGPGTRLLVL.

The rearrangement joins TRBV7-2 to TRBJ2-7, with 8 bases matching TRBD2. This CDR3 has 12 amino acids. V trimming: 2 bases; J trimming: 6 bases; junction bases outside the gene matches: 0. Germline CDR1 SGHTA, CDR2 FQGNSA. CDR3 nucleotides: TGTGCCAGCAGCTTAAGCGGGGGCGAGCAGTACTTC. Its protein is CASSLSGGEQYF.

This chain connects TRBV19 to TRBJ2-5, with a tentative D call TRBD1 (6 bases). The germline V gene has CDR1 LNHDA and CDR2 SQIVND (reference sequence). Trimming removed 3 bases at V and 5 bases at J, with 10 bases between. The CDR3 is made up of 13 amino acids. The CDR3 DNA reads TGTGCCAGTAGTATTTGGGGGCCTGAGACCCAGTACTTC. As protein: CASSIWGPETQYF.

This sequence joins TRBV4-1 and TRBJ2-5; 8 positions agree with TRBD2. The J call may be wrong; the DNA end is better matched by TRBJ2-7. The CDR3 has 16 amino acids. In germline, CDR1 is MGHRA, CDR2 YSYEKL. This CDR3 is CASSQDPGGHLYEQYF. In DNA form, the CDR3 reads TGCGCCAGCAGCCAAGATCCGGGAGGGCACCTCTACGAGCAGTACTTC.

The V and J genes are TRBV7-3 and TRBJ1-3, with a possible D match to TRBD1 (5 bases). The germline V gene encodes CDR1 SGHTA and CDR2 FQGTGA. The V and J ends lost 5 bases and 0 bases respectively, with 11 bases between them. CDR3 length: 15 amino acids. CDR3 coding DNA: TGTGCCAGCAGCACAGACAGTTCCTCTGGAAACACCATATATTTT. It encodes CASSTDSSSGNTIYF.

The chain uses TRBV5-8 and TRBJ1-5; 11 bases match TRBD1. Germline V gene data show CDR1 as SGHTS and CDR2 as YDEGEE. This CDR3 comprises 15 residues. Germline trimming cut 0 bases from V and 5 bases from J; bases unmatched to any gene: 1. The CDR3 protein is CASSLGTGGYQPQHF. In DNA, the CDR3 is TGTGCCAGCAGCTTGGGGACAGGGGGCTATCAGCCCCAGCATTTT.

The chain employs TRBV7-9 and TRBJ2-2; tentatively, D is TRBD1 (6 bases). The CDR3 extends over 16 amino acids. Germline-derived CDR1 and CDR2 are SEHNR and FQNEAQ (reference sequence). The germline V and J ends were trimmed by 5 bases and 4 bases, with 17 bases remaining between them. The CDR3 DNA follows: TGTGCCAGCAGCCCACCGTCAGGGGCGGGCACCGGGGAGCTGTTTTTT. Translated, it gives CASSPPSGAGTGELFF. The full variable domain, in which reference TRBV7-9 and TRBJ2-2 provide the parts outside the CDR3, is DTGVSQNPRHKITKRGQNVTFRCDPISEHNRLYWYRQTLGQGPEFLTYFQNEAQLEKSRLLSDRFSAERPKGSFSTLEIQRTEQGDSAMYLCASSPPSGAGTGELFFGEGSRLTVL.

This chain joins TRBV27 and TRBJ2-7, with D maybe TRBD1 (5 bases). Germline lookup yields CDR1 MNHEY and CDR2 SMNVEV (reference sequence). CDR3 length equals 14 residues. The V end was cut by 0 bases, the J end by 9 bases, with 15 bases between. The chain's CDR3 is CASSLSATGVGQYF. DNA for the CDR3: TGTGCCAGCAGTTTATCCGCCACAGGCGTCGGGCAGTACTTC.

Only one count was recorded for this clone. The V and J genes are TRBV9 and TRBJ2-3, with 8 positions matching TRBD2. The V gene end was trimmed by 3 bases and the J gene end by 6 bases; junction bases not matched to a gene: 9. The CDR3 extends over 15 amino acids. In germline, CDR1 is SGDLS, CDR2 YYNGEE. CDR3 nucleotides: TGTGCCAGCAGCGCCGATACCAGCGGGGGTGATACGCAGTATTTT. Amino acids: CASSADTSGGDTQYF.

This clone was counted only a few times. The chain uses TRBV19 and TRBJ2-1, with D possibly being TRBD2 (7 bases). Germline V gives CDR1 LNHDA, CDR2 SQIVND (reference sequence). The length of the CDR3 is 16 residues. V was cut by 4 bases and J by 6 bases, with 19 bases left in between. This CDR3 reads CASSTPSLGGPNEQFF. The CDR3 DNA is TGTGCCAGTAGTACTCCTTCATTGGGGGGGCCCAATGAGCAGTTCTTC.

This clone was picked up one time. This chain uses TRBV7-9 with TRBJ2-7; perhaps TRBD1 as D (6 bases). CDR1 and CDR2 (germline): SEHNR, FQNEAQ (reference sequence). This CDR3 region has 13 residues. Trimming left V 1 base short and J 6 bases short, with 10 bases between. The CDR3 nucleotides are TGTGCCAGCAGCTTAGAGGGGGAGAGCGAGCAGTACTTC. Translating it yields CASSLEGESEQYF.

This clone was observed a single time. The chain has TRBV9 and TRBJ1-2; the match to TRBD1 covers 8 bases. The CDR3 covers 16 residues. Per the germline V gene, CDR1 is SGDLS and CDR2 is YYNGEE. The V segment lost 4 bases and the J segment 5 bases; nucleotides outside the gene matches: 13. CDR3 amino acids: CASSLRTGIDPYGYTF. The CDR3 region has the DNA TGTGCCAGCAGCTTACGGACAGGGATAGACCCATATGGCTACACCTTC.

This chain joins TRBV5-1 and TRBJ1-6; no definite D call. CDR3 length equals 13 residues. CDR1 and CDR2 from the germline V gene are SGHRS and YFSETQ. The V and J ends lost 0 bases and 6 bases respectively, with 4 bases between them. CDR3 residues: CASSLGRNSPLHF. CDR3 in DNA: TGCGCCAGCAGCTTGGGGCGTAATTCACCCCTCCACTTT. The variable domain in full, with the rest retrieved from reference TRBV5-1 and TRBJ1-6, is KAGVTQTPRYLIKTRGQQVTLSCSPISGHRSVSWYQQTPGQGLQFLFEYFSETQRNKGNFPGRFSGRQFSNSRSEMNVSTLELGDSALYLCASSLGRNSPLHFGNGTRLTVT.

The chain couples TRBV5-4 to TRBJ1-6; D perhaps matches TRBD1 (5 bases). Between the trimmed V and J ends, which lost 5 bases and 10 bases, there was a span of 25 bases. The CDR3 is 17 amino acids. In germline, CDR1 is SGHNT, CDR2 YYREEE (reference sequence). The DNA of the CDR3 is TGTGCCAGCAGTTTCTCTCAGGGCGCCGTGGGAAGATCACCCCTCCACTTT. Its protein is CASSFSQGAVGRSPLHF. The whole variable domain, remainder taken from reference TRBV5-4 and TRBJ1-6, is ETGVTQSPTHLIKTRGQQVTLRCSSQSGHNTVSWYQQALGQGPQFIFQYYREEENGRGNFPPRFSGLQFPNYSSELNVNALELDDSALYLCASSFSQGAVGRSPLHFGNGTRLTVT.

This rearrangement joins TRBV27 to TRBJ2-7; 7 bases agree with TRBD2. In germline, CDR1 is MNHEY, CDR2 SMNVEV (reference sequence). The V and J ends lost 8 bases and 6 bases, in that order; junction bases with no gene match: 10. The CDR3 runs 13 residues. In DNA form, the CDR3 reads TGTGCCAGCGCCTGGGTAGGGGAGGGCGAGCAGTACTTC. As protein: CASAWVGEGEQYF.

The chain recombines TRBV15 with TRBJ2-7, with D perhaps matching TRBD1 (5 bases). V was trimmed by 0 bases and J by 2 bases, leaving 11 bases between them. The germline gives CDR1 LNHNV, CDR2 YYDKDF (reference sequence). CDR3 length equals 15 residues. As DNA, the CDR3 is TGTGCCACCAGCAGAGATCGCCAGGGCCCCTACGAGCAGTACTTC. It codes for CATSRDRQGPYEQYF.

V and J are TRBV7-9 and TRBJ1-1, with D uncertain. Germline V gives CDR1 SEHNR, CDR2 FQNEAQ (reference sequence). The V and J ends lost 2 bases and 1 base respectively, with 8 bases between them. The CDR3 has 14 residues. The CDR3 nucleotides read TGTGCCAGCAGCTTATCTTGGGGGAACACTGAAGCTTTCTTT. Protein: CASSLSWGNTEAFF.

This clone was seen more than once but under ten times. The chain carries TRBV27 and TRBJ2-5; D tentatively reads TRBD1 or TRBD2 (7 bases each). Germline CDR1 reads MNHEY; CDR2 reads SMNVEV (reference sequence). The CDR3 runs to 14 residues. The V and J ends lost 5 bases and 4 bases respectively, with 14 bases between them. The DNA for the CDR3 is TGTGCCAGCAGTCCTCAGGGGGGGACAGAGACCCAGTACTTC. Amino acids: CASSPQGGTETQYF.

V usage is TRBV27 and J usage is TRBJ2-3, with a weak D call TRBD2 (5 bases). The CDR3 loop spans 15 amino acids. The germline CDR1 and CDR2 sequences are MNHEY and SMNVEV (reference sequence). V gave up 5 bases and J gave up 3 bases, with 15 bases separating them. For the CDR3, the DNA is TGTGCCAGCAGTCCTAAACTAGAACTGACAGATACGCAGTATTTT. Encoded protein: CASSPKLELTDTQYF.

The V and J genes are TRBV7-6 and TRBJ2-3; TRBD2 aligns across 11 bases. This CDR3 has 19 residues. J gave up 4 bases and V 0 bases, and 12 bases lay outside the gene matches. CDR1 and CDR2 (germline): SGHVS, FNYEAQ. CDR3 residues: CASSLARLAGGPAPDTQYF. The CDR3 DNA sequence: TGTGCCAGCAGCTTAGCGAGGCTAGCGGGGGGACCGGCCCCAGATACGCAGTATTTT.

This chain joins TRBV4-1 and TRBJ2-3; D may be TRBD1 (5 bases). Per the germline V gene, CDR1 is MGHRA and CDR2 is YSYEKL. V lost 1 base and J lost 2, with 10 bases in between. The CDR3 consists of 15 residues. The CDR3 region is CASSQGGASTDTQYF. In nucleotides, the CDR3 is TGCGCCAGCAGCCAAGGGGGCGCCTCCACAGATACGCAGTATTTT.

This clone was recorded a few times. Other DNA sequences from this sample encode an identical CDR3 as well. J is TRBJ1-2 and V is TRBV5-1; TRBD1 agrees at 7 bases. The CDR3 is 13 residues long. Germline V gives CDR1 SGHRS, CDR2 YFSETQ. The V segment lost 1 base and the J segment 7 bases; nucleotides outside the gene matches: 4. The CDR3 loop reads CASSLQGGGGYTF. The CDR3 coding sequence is TGCGCCAGCAGCTTGCAGGGGGGTGGTGGCTACACCTTC.